A single sample gave rise to the 12 T cell receptor beta chains below, sequenced in a study of blood T cells in healthy people across ages. A second about 6 to 12 cycle PCR used barcoded and J-beta primers. TCRdb re-called the 5' RACE reads with MiXCR, one entry per CDR3 protein. The sample shows under 700,000 distinct CDR3 sequences, about 24% of them seen only once. The same data also contributed to another study, on T cells of mothers and their children.

Sequencing input: blood. The receptors were gathered from a boy younger than 18 in good health.

This clonotype showed up many times. The V and J genes are TRBV6-2 or TRBV6-3 and TRBJ2-7, with TRBD2 matching over 8 bases. Germline V gene lookup returns CDR1 MNHEY and CDR2 SVGEGT. Germline trimming cut 5 bases from V and 0 bases from J; bases unmatched to any gene: 3. The CDR3 has 14 amino acids. The CDR3 sequence is CASSRGGSSYEQYF. In DNA, the CDR3 is TGTGCCAGCAGTCGCGGGGGGAGCTCCTACGAGCAGTACTTC.

As regards this clonotype: At one of its ends the junction is not consistent with the germline gene, which may arise from a read error. The chain employs TRBV20-1 and TRBJ1-2; no clear D gene. CDR1 and CDR2 from the germline V gene are DFQATT and SNEGSKA (reference sequence). The CDR3 length is 15 residues. CDR3 protein: CRCTRFEARNYDYTF. The CDR3 DNA sequence: TGCAGGTGTACAAGGTTTGAGGCGAGGAACTATGACTACACCTTC.

This chain connects TRBV18 to TRBJ1-2; TRBD1 matches 7 bases. Germline assignment: CDR1 KGHSH and CDR2 LQKENI. V lost 2 bases to trimming and J lost 4 bases; unmatched junction nucleotides: 10. This CDR3 is 16 amino acids long. The CDR3 here is CASSPGQAVDGYGYTF. In DNA, the CDR3 is TGTGCCAGCTCACCAGGACAGGCGGTGGATGGCTATGGCTACACCTTC.

This clonotype was seen a handful of times. The chain has TRBV6-2 or TRBV6-3 and TRBJ2-5; D perhaps matches TRBD2 (6 bases). The CDR3 loop spans 14 amino acids. Trimming cost V 2 bases and J 5 bases, with 12 bases left between them. Germline-derived CDR1 and CDR2 are MNHEY and SVGEGT. The CDR3 nucleotides read TGTGCCAGCAGTTACCCTTCGGGAGTCGAGACCCAGTACTTC. It yields the protein CASSYPSGVETQYF.

With regard to this clonotype: One end of the junction fails to match germline, which may point to a read error. The V call is TRBV28, the J call TRBJ2-5; TRBD2 might be the D (5 bases). Looked up from germline, CDR1 is MDHEN and CDR2 is SYDVKM. The CDR3 spans 14 residues. In DNA, the CDR3 is TGTACCAGCAGTTTATCCCACCCGGGAAGCACCCAGTACTTC. Amino acid sequence: CTSSLSHPGSTQYF.

This chain uses TRBV20-1 with TRBJ1-6, with 7 nucleotides matching TRBD1. Per germline, CDR1 DFQATT and CDR2 SNEGSKA (reference sequence). CDR3 length equals 17 residues. V lost 0 bases to trimming and J lost 6 bases; unmatched junction nucleotides: 11. This chain's CDR3 is CSARDPSRTGPNSPLHF. CDR3 nucleotides: TGCAGTGCTAGAGATCCCTCCCGGACAGGTCCTAATTCACCCCTCCACTTT.

This clonotype was recorded many times. The chain links TRBV29-1 to TRBJ1-1; D unresolved. The CDR3 runs to 12 residues. Germline CDR1 SQVTM, CDR2 ANQGSEA. The V end was cut by 4 bases, the J end by 6 bases, with 12 bases between. Here the CDR3 reads CSVVSGLAEAFF. The CDR3 nucleotides read TGCAGCGTTGTATCCGGTCTCGCTGAAGCTTTCTTT.

This clonotype was found a few times. This rearrangement joins TRBV20-1 to TRBJ2-3; D unclear. Germline V gives CDR1 DFQATT, CDR2 SNEGSKA (reference sequence). V lost 4 bases and J 2 bases, leaving 13 bases between the germline ends. The CDR3 covers 14 residues. The CDR3 region is CSATPSFSTDTQYF. The CDR3 DNA reads as TGCAGTGCTACACCTAGTTTCTCCACAGATACGCAGTATTTT.

In its sample, this clonotype was seen once. This chain connects TRBV24-1 to TRBJ2-3; unclear D gene. Per germline, CDR1 KGHDR and CDR2 SFDVKD. V shed 7 bases and J shed 6 bases, with 10 bases lying between them. The CDR3 runs 12 residues. CDR3 DNA: TGTGCCACCAGGGCGCTATGGGATACGCAGTATTTT. It codes for CATRALWDTQYF.

This clonotype was observed once. This chain uses TRBV7-9 with TRBJ2-1; 11 bases align to TRBD2. The CDR3 runs 16 residues. Germline V gene data show CDR1 as SEHNR and CDR2 as FQNEAQ (reference sequence). Unmatched junction bases numbered 6, after V lost 4 bases and J lost 4 bases. In nucleotides, the CDR3 is TGTGCCAGCAGCTCCAATCTAGCGGGAGGTTACAATGAGCAGTTCTTC. It codes for CASSSNLAGGYNEQFF.

This clonotype was seen only a few times. This chain connects TRBV24-1 to TRBJ2-1; D uncertain. TRBJ2-7 matches the DNA end more closely, so the J call is doubtful. Germline CDR1 and CDR2: KGHDR and SFDVKD. CDR3 length: 13 amino acids. The CDR3 sequence is CATRANSYEEQYF. Here the CDR3 DNA reads TGTGCCACCCGCGCCAACTCCTACGAAGAGCAGTACTTC.

The V gene is TRBV6-2 or TRBV6-3, the J gene TRBJ2-2; TRBD2 aligns across 8 bases. Germline V lookup: CDR1 MNHEY, CDR2 SVGEGT. Losses at the gene ends were 8 bases for V and 4 bases for J; bases not matched to a gene: 9. This CDR3 is 15 amino acids long. CDR3 sequence reads: CASESGSMTTGELFF. The CDR3 DNA sequence: TGTGCCAGCGAAAGCGGGAGTATGACCACCGGGGAGCTGTTTTTT.